This entry is about one TCR beta chain. The sample comes from a study of T-cell memory formation after mild COVID-19. From the 5' RACE reads, TCRdb called clonotypes with MiXCR, one entry per CDR3 protein. The sample gives about 150,000 distinct CDR3 sequences, around 15% of which show up once; 13% to 15% is in the top ten. Sequenced material: PBMCs or a T cell subset sorted from them (not recorded which). The source of this sequence is an adult woman who had mild COVID-19 (a few samples of this study predate the infection). Cell type and time point are not known.

CDR3 coding DNA: TGTGCCAGTAGGAGGGGAGATGAGCAGTTCTTC. This codes for CASRRGDEQFF. This sequence joins TRBV19 and TRBJ2-1; D might be TRBD1 or TRBD2, each matching 5 bases. The CDR3 covers 11 residues. V was trimmed by 6 bases and J by 8 bases, leaving 8 bases between them. The germline gives CDR1 LNHDA, CDR2 SQIVND (reference sequence).